This TCR beta chain emerged from a study of blood T cells in healthy people across ages. The use of a sample-barcoded 5' primer and a J-beta primer mix characterized a second PCR of about 7 to 12 cycles. TCRdb redid the calling of the 5' RACE reads with MiXCR, one entry per CDR3 protein. In the table there are about 1.1 million distinct CDR3 sequences, more than 30% of which are singletons. Germline assignment: CDR1 MGHDK and CDR2 SYGVNS. This CDR3 is built from 15 residues. V shed 1 base and J shed 6 bases, with 15 bases lying between them. PBMCs, at least 6.5 million per sample, were isolated. This sequence originates from a man younger than 35 in good health. This sequence joins TRBV25-1 and TRBJ2-5; D might be TRBD2 (8 bases). The specimen sequenced was blood. CDR3 sequence reads: CASSESGGSGKTQYF. CDR3 in DNA: TGTGCCAGCAGTGAATCAGGGGGTAGCGGGAAGACCCAGTACTTC.